This T cell receptor beta chain came from a study of vaccination effects on CD4 cells after COVID-19 (dated by TCRdb to the early 2020s). The study in broad terms: Two doses of either the BNT162b2 or the mRNA-1273 mRNA SARS-CoV-2 vaccine were administered to participants. Pre-vaccine samples were drawn from a couple of convalescent patients 16 days and one week before the first dose, at 142 and 148 days after COVID-19 diagnosis. The study compared SARS-CoV-2 spike-specific CD4+ TCR repertoires before and after mRNA vaccination in COVID-19 convalescent patients and infection-naive vaccine recipients. A total of 9 to 11 COVID-19 convalescent patients and a handful of SARS-CoV-2-naive healthy vaccine recipients were included in the full study. Cultures from other donors in the study were sequenced with the Oncomine TCR Beta short-read assay on an Illumina iSeq 100.

The CDR3, cysteine through phenylalanine, is 15 amino acids long. The DNA shown is the 45-base CDR3, in frame from base 1. Trimming accounts for 6 bases at V and 9 bases at J, while the number of junction bases matched to no gene is 13. Via the germline V gene (reference sequence), CDR1 is MNHEY and CDR2 SMNVEV. The library was produced with the immunoSEQ multiplex PCR assay. DNA from the CD4+ T cells that had been cultured and isolated underwent TCR beta CDR3 sequencing. Processing in the source paper ran as follows. Non-productive TCR sequences were removed and reads were trimmed to the CDR3 region, keeping CDR3s of at least 7 amino acids. The MANAFEST web app was used to identify antigen-specific clonotypes by comparing expansion in peptide wells with expansion in reference cultures. To be called positive, a clone needed expansion at FDR<0.05 compared with the reference and with all other wells, an odds ratio greater than 5, and a frequency greater than 0.1% in two replicate wells. A clonotype was called cross-reactive if it was significantly expanded both in SARS-CoV-2 spike wells and in at least one common cold coronavirus spike condition. CDR3 similarity was assessed by Levenshtein distance with the stringdist R package, and unrooted trees were built with ape in R 3.6.1. Sourced from immuneACCESS, this table was stored by TCRdb with only in-frame sequences that have V and J called. A share of the clones is absent; for the studies checked, an unresolved V gene accounts for under half, and the remainder has no known explanation. Clonal size and the V and J genes are those of that table, whereas D and trimming came from the DNA. Counted in this sample were under 60,000 clones; around three quarters of them appeared once. Over 5% of the sample comes from the top ten.

To identify antigen-specific CD4+ T cell clonotypes by their expansion, the ViraFEST assay first stimulated PBMC with viral peptide pools and then applied TCR sequencing. After around ten days of culture, CD4+ T cells were isolated with the EasySep CD4+ T cell isolation kit. PCR-confirmed SARS-CoV-2 infection had occurred in convalescent patients between March and December 2020, before the Alpha, Beta and Delta variants emerged in the United States. About 2.2 million PBMC per well were cultured in IMDM with about 5% human AB serum, roughly 10 IU/ml IL-2 and gentamicin, plus 10 ug/ml peptides. A peptide pool from HIV-1 Nef was used as the negative control culture condition. On days 3 and 7, half of the culture medium was replaced with fresh IL-2-containing medium. Unless noted otherwise, every peptide stimulation condition was cultured in triplicate wells. Using Ficoll-Paque Plus gradient centrifugation, PBMC were separated from whole blood and then either used fresh or cryopreserved at -140C. The QIAamp micro DNA kit was used to extract genomic DNA from the cultured CD4+ T cells.

What the work shows at the level of the full study, not this receptor alone: Among convalescent patients, the spike-reactive repertoire after vaccination was made up mainly of new vaccine-induced clones that were largely distinct from the clones induced by infection. Both infection-induced and vaccine-induced clones contracted markedly at late post-vaccination timepoints, which is consistent with waning T cell responses. The study was limited by a small number of convalescent patients, and early post-infection timepoints were lacking.

About this clone itself: Its antigen has not been determined. No base-level quality is on record; no much larger clone is a single base apart.

The sequence is built from TRBV27 and TRBJ2-1, with TRBD1 identical over 8 junction bases. This TCR came from a human donor who had a prior SARS-CoV-2 infection. Sample: CD4+ T cells from PBMCs cultured with HIV peptides, taken before COVID-19 vaccination. Per the publication, the cell subset or site label means: HIV-1 Nef peptide pool negative control/reference culture. The nucleotide sequence reads TGTGCCAGCAGCAAGGACAGGGCAGTCAGGGGTGAGCAGTTCTTC. Translated, this gives CASSKDRAVRGEQFF.